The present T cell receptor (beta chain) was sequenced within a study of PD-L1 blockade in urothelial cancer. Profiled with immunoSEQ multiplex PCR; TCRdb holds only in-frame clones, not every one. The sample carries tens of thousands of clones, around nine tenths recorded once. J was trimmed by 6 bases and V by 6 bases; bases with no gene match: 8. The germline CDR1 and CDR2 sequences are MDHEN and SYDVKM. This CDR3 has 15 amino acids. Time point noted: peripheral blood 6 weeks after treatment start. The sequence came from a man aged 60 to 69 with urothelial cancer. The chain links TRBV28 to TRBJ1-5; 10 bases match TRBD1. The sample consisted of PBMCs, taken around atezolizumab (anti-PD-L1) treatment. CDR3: CASSVGGTGAQPQHF. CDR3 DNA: TGTGCCAGCAGCGTAGGGGGGACAGGGGCTCAGCCCCAGCATTTT. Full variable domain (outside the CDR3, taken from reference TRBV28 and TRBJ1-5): DVKVTQSSRYLVKRTGEKVFLECVQDMDHENMFWYRQDPGLGLRLIYFSYDVKMKEKGDIPEGYSVSREKKERFSLILESASTNQTSMYLCASSVGGTGAQPQHFGDGTRLSIL.